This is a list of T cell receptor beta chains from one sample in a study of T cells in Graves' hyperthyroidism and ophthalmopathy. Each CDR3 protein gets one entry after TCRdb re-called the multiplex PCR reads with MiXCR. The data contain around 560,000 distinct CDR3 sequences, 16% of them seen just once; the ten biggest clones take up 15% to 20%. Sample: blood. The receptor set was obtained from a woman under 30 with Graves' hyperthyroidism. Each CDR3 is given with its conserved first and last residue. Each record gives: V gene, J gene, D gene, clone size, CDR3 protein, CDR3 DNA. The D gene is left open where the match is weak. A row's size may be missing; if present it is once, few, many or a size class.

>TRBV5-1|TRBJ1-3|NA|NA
CASSLVPTLNSGNTIYF
TGCGCCAGCAGCTTGGTGCCCACCCTAAACTCTGGAAACACCATATATTTT
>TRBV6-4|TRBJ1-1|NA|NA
CASSDSPGEGSIAFF
TGTGCCAGCAGTGACTCGCCTGGGGAGGGTTCAATTGCTTTCTTT
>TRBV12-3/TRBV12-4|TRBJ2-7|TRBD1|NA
CASTLSGTGNEQYF
TGTGCCAGCACCCTTTCCGGGACAGGTAACGAGCAGTACTTC
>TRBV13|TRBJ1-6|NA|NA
CASKGASPLHF
TGTGCCAGCAAAGGGGCGTCACCCCTCCACTTT
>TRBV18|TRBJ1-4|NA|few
CASSFPGQSSNEKLFF
TGTGCCAGCTCATTCCCCGGACAGTCCAGTAATGAAAAACTGTTTTTT
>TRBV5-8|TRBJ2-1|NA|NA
CASSLQGSGLHEQFF
TGTGCCAGCAGCTTACAAGGGTCGGGGCTGCATGAGCAGTTCTTC
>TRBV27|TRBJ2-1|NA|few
CASSLTGPNYNEQFF
TGTGCCAGCAGTTTAACGGGACCTAATTACAATGAGCAGTTCTTC
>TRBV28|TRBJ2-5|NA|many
CASSSLSGTETQYF
TGTGCCAGCAGCTCCCTTTCAGGGACAGAGACCCAGTACTTC
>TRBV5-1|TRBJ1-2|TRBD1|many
CASSSFSFPGQGIHGYTF
TGCGCCAGCAGCTCCTTTTCTTTCCCGGGACAGGGAATCCATGGCTACACCTTC
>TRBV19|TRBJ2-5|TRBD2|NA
CASSISAGGPRETQYF
TGTGCCAGTAGTATTTCTGCGGGAGGGCCGAGGGAGACCCAGTACTTC
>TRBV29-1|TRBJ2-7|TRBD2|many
CSVLKTGTSGREQYF
TGCAGCGTGCTTAAAACCGGGACTAGCGGGAGAGAGCAGTACTTC
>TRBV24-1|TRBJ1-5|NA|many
CATSDRGDQPQHF
TGTGCCACCAGTGACAGGGGAGATCAGCCCCAGCATTTT
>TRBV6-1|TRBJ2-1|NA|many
CASSLRGPFNEQFF
TGTGCCAGCAGTTTGCGAGGTCCCTTCAATGAGCAGTTCTTC
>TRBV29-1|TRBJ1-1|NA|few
CSVVRQLNTEAFF
TGCAGCGTTGTTCGGCAGTTGAACACTGAAGCTTTCTTT
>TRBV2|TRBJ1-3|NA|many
CASQDDSSGNTIYF
TGTGCCAGCCAGGACGACAGCTCTGGAAACACCATATATTTT
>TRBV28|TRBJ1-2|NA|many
CASSFITARFVYGYTF
TGTGCCAGCAGTTTTATTACAGCCAGGTTTGTCTATGGCTACACCTTC
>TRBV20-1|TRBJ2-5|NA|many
CSASVGTQSETQYF
TGCAGTGCTAGCGTTGGGACCCAATCGGAGACCCAGTACTTC
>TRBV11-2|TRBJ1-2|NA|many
CASSSVHYGYTF
TGTGCCAGCAGCTCGGTCCACTATGGCTACACCTTC
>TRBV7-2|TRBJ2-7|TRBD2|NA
CASSLASGVFYEQYF
TGTGCCAGCAGCTTAGCCAGCGGGGTGTTCTACGAGCAGTACTTC
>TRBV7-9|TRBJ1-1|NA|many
CASSLPPGEMHTEAFF
TGTGCCAGCAGCCTACCTCCAGGGGAGATGCATACTGAAGCTTTCTTT
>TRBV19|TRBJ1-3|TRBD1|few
CASSVQGSGNTIYF
TGTGCCAGTAGTGTACAGGGGTCTGGAAACACCATATATTTT
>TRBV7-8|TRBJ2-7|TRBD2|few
CASSLALIGAGGYEQYF
TGTGCCAGCAGCTTAGCGCTAATAGGGGCGGGAGGCTACGAGCAGTACTTC
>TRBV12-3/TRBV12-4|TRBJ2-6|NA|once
CATRGGANVLTF
TGTGCCACCCGGGGAGGGGCCAACGTCCTGACTTTC
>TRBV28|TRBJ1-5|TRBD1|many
CASSYTGGRPQHF
TGTGCCAGCAGTTATACAGGGGGCAGGCCCCAGCATTTT
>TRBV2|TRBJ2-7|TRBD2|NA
CTSSFRPWGSGGSYEQYF
TGTACCAGCAGTTTTCGGCCTTGGGGGAGCGGGGGCTCCTACGAGCAGTACTTC
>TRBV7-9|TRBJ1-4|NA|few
CASRESGASEKLFF
TGTGCCAGCAGGGAATCAGGGGCGTCGGAAAAACTGTTTTTT
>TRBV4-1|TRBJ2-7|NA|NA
CASSQDFTSGQTNEQYF
TGCGCCAGCAGCCAAGATTTTACGTCAGGACAGACCAACGAGCAGTACTTC
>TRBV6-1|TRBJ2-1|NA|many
CASSSRLYNEQFF
TGTGCCAGCAGTTCTCGGCTCTACAATGAGCAGTTCTTC
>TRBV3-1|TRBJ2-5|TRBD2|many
CASSLSGLAAETQYF
TGTGCCAGCAGCCTCTCGGGACTAGCGGCGGAGACCCAGTACTTC
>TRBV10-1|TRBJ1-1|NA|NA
CASSESLTGMNTEAFF
TGCGCCAGCAGTGAGTCGCTTACAGGAATGAACACTGAAGCTTTCTTT
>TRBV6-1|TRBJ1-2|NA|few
CASSQGGDGYTF
TGTGCCAGCAGTCAGGGTGGGGATGGCTACACCTTC
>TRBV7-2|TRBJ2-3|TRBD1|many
CASSGYRGRYTDTQYF
TGTGCCAGCAGCGGCTACAGGGGGCGATATACAGATACGCAGTATTTT
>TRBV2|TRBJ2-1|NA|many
CASSGTVDNEQFF
TGTGCCAGCAGTGGGACAGTTGACAATGAGCAGTTCTTC
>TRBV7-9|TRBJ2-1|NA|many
CASSPDGYNEQFF
TGTGCCAGCAGCCCGGACGGATACAATGAGCAGTTCTTC
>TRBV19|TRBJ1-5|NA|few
CASSIYRGGSSNQPQHF
TGTGCCAGTAGTATCTATCGGGGGGGGAGTAGCAATCAGCCCCAGCATTTT
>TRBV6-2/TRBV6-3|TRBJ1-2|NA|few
CASSYSQGGGYGYTF
TGTGCCAGCAGTTACTCGCAGGGCGGGGGCTATGGCTACACCTTC